Below, 20 T cell receptor beta chains from the same sample are listed, as sequenced in a study of blood T cells in healthy people across ages. Primers used in a second PCR of about 6 to 11 cycles were a sample-barcoded 5' primer and a J-beta primer mix. In TCRdb, the 5' RACE reads were re-called with MiXCR into one record per CDR3 protein. The sample lists around 790,000 distinct CDR3 sequences, around 43% occurring once. The sequencing input was blood. These TCRs come from a man aged 55 to 69 in good health.

This clonotype showed up just a few times. J is TRBJ1-4 and V is TRBV2, with D uncertain. This CDR3 is built from 17 residues. The V gene's germline CDR1 is SNHLY and CDR2 FYNNEI. V was trimmed by 1 base and J by 0 bases, leaving 12 bases between them. DNA for the CDR3: TGTGCCAGCAGTGAAGTCGGCAGCCTAACAACTAATGAAAAACTGTTTTTT. Encoded protein: CASSEVGSLTTNEKLFF.

The genes are TRBV12-3 or TRBV12-4 and TRBJ2-2, with a tentative D call TRBD1 (6 bases). This CDR3 has 14 residues. Trimming stripped 2 bases from V and 7 bases from J, with 11 bases between. CDR3: CASSLNRAGGELFF. Here the CDR3 DNA reads TGTGCCAGCAGTTTAAACAGGGCGGGCGGGGAGCTGTTTTTT.

The chain uses TRBV10-3 and TRBJ2-2; 8 bases match TRBD1. J was trimmed by 4 bases and V by 6 bases; bases with no gene match: 7. Looked up from germline, CDR1 is ENHRY and CDR2 is SYGVKD. The CDR3 runs 15 residues. The CDR3 here is CAIRPDRGPTGELFF. The CDR3 bases are TGTGCCATCAGGCCCGACAGGGGTCCCACCGGGGAGCTGTTTTTT.

The chain recombines TRBV10-3 with TRBJ2-5; 11 bases match TRBD1. The length of the CDR3 is 16 residues. The junction had 7 bases not matched to a gene; V was cut back by 5 bases and J by 2 bases. Per germline, CDR1 ENHRY and CDR2 SYGVKD. The chain's CDR3 is CAISFGGQGAQETQYF. CDR3 bases: TGTGCCATCAGTTTCGGAGGACAGGGGGCACAAGAGACCCAGTACTTC.

This chain uses TRBV9 with TRBJ2-1; TRBD1 is a possible D gene (5 bases). The CDR3 extends over 14 amino acids. Germline lookup yields CDR1 SGDLS and CDR2 YYNGEE. The V end was cut by 0 bases, the J end by 7 bases, with 11 bases between. CDR3 nucleotide sequence: TGTGCCAGCAGCGTAGAGCATAGGGGAAATGAGCAGTTCTTC. Translated, it gives CASSVEHRGNEQFF.

The J gene is TRBJ1-2, the V gene TRBV2; a weak D match, TRBD1 (5 bases). V lost 2 bases, J lost 8 bases, and 12 bases lay in between. Germline CDR1 SNHLY, CDR2 FYNNEI. The CDR3 runs 13 residues. CDR3 residues: CASSERGNLGYTF. As DNA, the CDR3 is TGTGCCAGCAGTGAAAGGGGAAATCTAGGCTACACCTTC.

The chain uses TRBV6-2 or TRBV6-3 and TRBJ2-1; 7 positions agree with TRBD1. The end of the DNA is better explained by TRBJ2-7, so the J call may be wrong. The germline V gene encodes CDR1 MNHEY and CDR2 SVGEGT. This CDR3 has 18 residues. The CDR3 here is CASSYSTGTLYSYNEQYF. The CDR3 bases are TGTGCCAGCAGTTACTCGACAGGGACCCTTTACTCCTACAATGAGCAGTACTTC.

This clonotype was seen repeatedly, ten times or more. This chain joins TRBV7-2 and TRBJ2-5, with D hard to call. V lost 1 base to trimming and J lost 5 bases, with 8 bases between them. CDR3 size: 13 residues. In germline, CDR1 is SGHTA, CDR2 FQGNSA. DNA of the CDR3: TGTGCCAGCAGCTTAGAGGGTTGGGAGACCCAGTACTTC. Translating gives CASSLEGWETQYF.

This chain links TRBV6-6 with TRBJ1-6; D possibly corresponds to TRBD1 (6 bases). Trimming removed 2 bases at V and 5 bases at J, with 7 bases between. Germline values: CDR1 MNHNY, CDR2 SVGAGI (reference sequence). CDR3 length equals 14 residues. CDR3 sequence reads: CASSYAGDNSPLHF. CDR3 bases: TGTGCCAGCAGTTACGCAGGGGATAATTCACCCCTCCACTTT.

The rearrangement links TRBV7-6 to TRBJ2-5; 8 bases agree with TRBD2. The germline CDR1 and CDR2 sequences are SGHVS and FNYEAQ. This CDR3 region has 12 residues. The V gene end was trimmed by 5 bases and the J gene end by 11 bases; junction bases not matched to a gene: 7. The CDR3: CASSHFGGEQYF. The CDR3 DNA follows: TGTGCCAGCAGCCATTTCGGGGGGGAGCAGTACTTC.

V and J are TRBV5-5 and TRBJ2-3, with D perhaps TRBD2 (5 bases). Germline V lookup: CDR1 SGHKS, CDR2 YYEKEE (reference sequence). CDR3 length: 15 amino acids. Between the trimmed V and J ends, which lost 1 base and 7 bases, there was a span of 16 bases. As DNA, the CDR3 is TGTGCCAGCAGCTTGTCCGGGAATAGGAAAAATACGCAGTATTTT. It encodes CASSLSGNRKNTQYF.

This clonotype was observed a few times. This sequence joins TRBV6-5 and TRBJ1-2; D is perhaps TRBD1 (6 bases). This CDR3 comprises 14 residues. From germline, CDR1 is MNHEY and CDR2 SVGAGI. Trimming removed 0 bases from V and 7 bases from J, with 12 bases in between. For the CDR3, the DNA is TGTGCCAGCAGTTACTCGAGCAGGGGAGGTGGCTACACCTTC. It translates to CASSYSSRGGGYTF.

CDR3: CAISESEGTKNLGDYGYTF. The CDR3 coding sequence is TGTGCCATCAGTGAGTCGGAAGGGACAAAAAACCTAGGGGACTATGGCTACACCTTC. The chain joins TRBV10-3 to TRBJ1-2; D may be TRBD1 (6 bases). Deletions cut 0 bases from V and 3 bases from J, with 23 bases between. Germline loops: CDR1 ENHRY, CDR2 SYGVKD. This CDR3 is built from 19 residues.

The table lists this clonotype with a few counts. The chain is built from TRBV20-1 and TRBJ1-2; the D is unclear. Trimming pared 0 bases from V and 0 bases from J, leaving 14 bases between. CDR1 and CDR2 (germline): DFQATT, SNEGSKA (reference sequence). The CDR3 runs to 16 residues. As DNA, the CDR3 is TGCAGTGCTAGAGATCGTTTTAGGAGCTCTAACTATGGCTACACCTTC. Protein sequence: CSARDRFRSSNYGYTF.

With respect to this clonotype: A much larger clone differs by one base, so this may be a read error. The V and J genes are TRBV10-3 and TRBJ2-1; D is unclear. Trimming removed 10 bases at V and 0 bases at J, with 19 bases between. Germline CDR1 is ENHRY and CDR2 is SYGVKD. The CDR3 loop spans 16 amino acids. In nucleotides, the CDR3 is TGTGCCACCAAGGTTGGGAACACCGGCTCCTACAATGAGCAGTTCTTC. Protein: CATKVGNTGSYNEQFF.

The CDR3 DNA sequence: TGTGCCAGCAGCTTAGCCCAGTCAGGTCTCATGAACACTGAAGCTTTCTTT. Protein sequence: CASSLAQSGLMNTEAFF. The rearrangement links TRBV7-2 to TRBJ1-1, with D unclear. Germline-derived CDR1 and CDR2 are SGHTA and FQGNSA. CDR3 length: 17 residues. V lost 0 bases, J lost 0 bases, and 14 bases lay in between.

This clonotype was detected once. The rearrangement joins TRBV3-1 to TRBJ2-5; perhaps TRBD2 as D (6 bases). The end of the DNA aligns better with TRBJ2-7, so the J call may be wrong. The CDR3 length is 16 residues. The germline V gene has CDR1 LGHDT and CDR2 YNNKEL (reference sequence). For the CDR3, the DNA is TGTGCCAGCAGCCAAGATAATGGAAGCGGGTTCTACGAGCAGTACTTC. As protein: CASSQDNGSGFYEQYF.

The chain links TRBV5-1 to TRBJ2-7; D might be TRBD1 (6 bases). Germline V lookup: CDR1 SGHRS, CDR2 YFSETQ. This CDR3 spans 18 amino acids. Trimming removed 5 bases from V and 1 base from J, with 25 bases in between. CDR3 bases: TGCGCCAGCAGGCCCTACCCCCAGGACAGAAGATCGTCCTACGAGCAGTACTTC. Its translation is CASRPYPQDRRSSYEQYF.

The chain uses TRBV20-1 and TRBJ1-5; D gene ambiguous. V lost 2 bases, J lost 7 bases, and 15 bases lay in between. Germline lookup yields CDR1 DFQATT and CDR2 SNEGSKA (reference sequence). This CDR3 contains 14 residues. CDR3 sequence reads: CSARRPGGRQPQHF. The CDR3 DNA sequence: TGCAGTGCTAGACGGCCAGGAGGTCGGCAGCCCCAGCATTTT.

The genes are TRBV20-1 and TRBJ2-7; D is perhaps TRBD2 (5 bases). CDR3 length equals 13 residues. Per the germline V gene, CDR1 is DFQATT and CDR2 is SNEGSKA (reference sequence). With 3 bases removed from V and 1 base from J, the gap between germline ends came to 10 bases. The CDR3 DNA reads as TGCAGTGCTAGGGGCAAGCGGTCCTACGAGCAGTACTTC. Translated, it gives CSARGKRSYEQYF.